Each of the 23 T cell receptor beta chains below was sequenced from the same sample in a study of T cells in women clearing cervical HPV infection. TCRdb's table, derived via immunoSEQ multiplex PCR, lists solely in-frame clones and lacks some. The listing contains approximately 25,000 clones. The sample taken for sequencing was blood buffy coat. The receptors here all came from a woman between 18 and 69 years old with a cervical HPV16 infection that either progressed to CIN3+ or cleared (not recorded which).

Concerning this clone itself: The CDR3 goes on 3 residues after the read ends, and that part is filled in from the germline J gene. V gene TRBV5-1 combines with J gene TRBJ1-1; possible D gene TRBD1, 6 bases. In germline, CDR1 is SGHRS, CDR2 YFSETQ. V lost 5 bases, J lost 5 bases, and 16 bases lay in between. The CDR3 has 14 amino acids. The CDR3 reads CASRPTGRWTEAFF. The part of the CDR3 DNA that was read is TGCGCCAGCAGACCCACAGGGAGGTGGACTGAA.

About this clone itself: The sequence runs out 3 residues before the end of the CDR3; the remainder is reconstructed from the germline J gene. The chain uses TRBV7-2 and TRBJ2-2; 8 bases are shared with TRBD1. This CDR3 is 12 amino acids long. CDR1 and CDR2 (germline): SGHTA, FQGNSA. This chain's CDR3 is CASSSQGAELFF. Partial CDR3 DNA: TGTGCCAGCAGCTCTCAGGGGGCTGAG.

About this clone itself: The read stops 3 residues short of the end of the CDR3; the missing end is completed from the germline J gene. The sample contains more than one DNA sequence encoding this CDR3. This chain joins TRBV20-1 and TRBJ1-2; 9 bases match TRBD1. Looked up from germline, CDR1 is DFQATT and CDR2 is SNEGSKA (reference sequence). This CDR3 has 12 amino acids. The CDR3 sequence: CSAAQGARGYTF. CDR3 DNA, as far as it was read: TGCAGTGCCGCACAGGGGGCTCGGGGC.

Partial CDR3 DNA: TGCAGTGCTAGGTCTGTCAGAGATGAG. Translating it yields CSARSVRDE. The CDR3 in full is CSARSVRDEQFF. This chain links TRBV20-1 with TRBJ2-1; D uncertain. Read data end 3 residues before the CDR3 end; the end is taken from the germline J gene. Trimming pared 3 bases from V and 8 bases from J, leaving 11 bases between. Germline CDR1 DFQATT, CDR2 SNEGSKA (reference sequence). The CDR3 totals 12 residues.

For this clone: The missing CDR3 end, 3 residues past where the read stops, is filled in from the germline J gene. The chain links TRBV30 to TRBJ1-5; 7 bases are a match to TRBD1. Germline V lookup: CDR1 GTSNPN, CDR2 SVGIG (reference sequence). V was pared by 2 bases and J by 3 bases, with 1 base of the junction left unmatched. The CDR3 has 13 residues. CDR3 bases read: TGTGCCTGGAGTCAGGGGGACAATCAGCCC. Translation: CAWSQGDNQP. The complete CDR3 protein is CAWSQGDNQPQHF.

With respect to this clone: The read is 3 residues too short to cover the CDR3 end, so that end is filled in from the germline J gene. The V gene is TRBV5-6, the J gene TRBJ2-1; 9 bases agree with TRBD1. CDR3 size: 15 residues. Looked up from germline, CDR1 is SGHDT and CDR2 is YYEEEE. V was pared by 2 bases and J by 4 bases, with 4 bases of the junction left unmatched. Here the CDR3 reads CASSFGTGKYNEQFF. The CDR3 DNA, read in part, is TGTGCCAGCAGCTTCGGGACAGGGAAATACAATGAG.

As for this clone: The CDR3 end falls 3 residues outside the read, so it is completed with the germline J gene. The chain combines TRBV20-1 with TRBJ2-3, with a weak D call TRBD2 (5 bases). Germline V gives CDR1 DFQATT, CDR2 SNEGSKA (reference sequence). There are 15 residues in the CDR3. The CDR3 DNA, read in part, is TGCAGTGCTAGAGATGGACTCCGACTTCAAGAGACG. This translates into CSARDGLRLQET. The CDR3 reads in full as CSARDGLRLQETQYF.

CDR3 residues: CASSPRLAGGYEQFF. CDR3 bases read: TGTGCCAGCAGCCCCAGACTAGCGGGAGGGTATGAG. The chain combines TRBV7-9 with TRBJ2-1; TRBD2 matches 14 bases. The read halts 3 residues ahead of the CDR3 end, with the missing end drawn from the germline J gene. CDR1 and CDR2 from the germline V gene are SEHNR and FQNEAQ (reference sequence). The CDR3 has 15 amino acids. V shed 5 bases and J 8 bases; nucleotides not matched to a gene: 5.

To note about this clone: The observed sequence ends 3 residues before the CDR3 terminus, with the missing tail filled in from the germline J gene. V is TRBV30 and J is TRBJ1-5; D is possibly TRBD1 (6 bases). Germline V gene data show CDR1 as GTSNPN and CDR2 as SVGIG (reference sequence). This CDR3 spans 13 amino acids. The V and J ends lost 5 bases and 4 bases respectively, with 12 bases between them. This CDR3 reads CAWGDTLNQPQHF. Incomplete CDR3 DNA: TGTGCCTGGGGGGACACCCTTAATCAGCCC.

The covered CDR3 bases are TGCGCCAGCAGCTTGGAAGGGGGCCAAGGC. It encodes CASSLEGGQG. The entire CDR3 sequence reads CASSLEGGQGYTF. The rearrangement joins TRBV5-1 to TRBJ1-2; 7 positions match TRBD1. Read coverage stops 3 residues before the CDR3 terminus; the germline J gene supplies the remainder. Germline V gene data show CDR1 as SGHRS and CDR2 as YFSETQ. The CDR3 covers 13 residues.

To note about this clone: The CDR3 goes on 3 residues after the read ends, and that part is filled in from the germline J gene. The chain is built from TRBV7-6 and TRBJ2-3; 7 bases line up with TRBD2. The CDR3 length is 17 residues. In germline, CDR1 is SGHVS, CDR2 FNYEAQ. Partial CDR3 DNA: TGTGCCAGCAGCCGGACTAGGGATAGGTCCAACCAAGAGACG. Translated, it gives CASSRTRDRSNQET. The complete CDR3 reads CASSRTRDRSNQETQYF.

Note on this clone: The read gets to within 3 residues of the CDR3 end, and the germline J gene fills in the rest. The chain joins TRBV20-1 to TRBJ2-1; tentatively, D is TRBD2 (5 bases). Germline CDR1 and CDR2: DFQATT and SNEGSKA (reference sequence). This CDR3 is built from 16 residues. Deletions cut 6 bases from V and 4 bases from J, with 22 bases between. CDR3 DNA (partial): TGCAGTGCGGCAGGAAGACGGGGATTTACATACAATGAG. Translating gives CSAAGRRGFTYNE. Given in full, the CDR3 is CSAAGRRGFTYNEQFF.

As regards this clone: The CDR3 is cut off 3 residues early in the read; its end comes from the germline J gene. V and J are TRBV19 and TRBJ2-7; 8 bases agree with TRBD1. This CDR3 has 15 amino acids. Germline CDR1 LNHDA, CDR2 SQIVND (reference sequence). With 4 bases clipped from V and 2 bases from J, the junction kept 7 bases outside the gene matches. The CDR3 reads CASSTGTGLAYEQYF. The part of the CDR3 DNA that was read is TGTGCCAGTAGTACTGGGACAGGTCTAGCCTACGAG.

Concerning this clone: The CDR3 is cut off 3 residues early in the read; its end comes from the germline J gene. The chain couples TRBV30 to TRBJ1-5; 8 bases align to TRBD1. Germline V gene sequence: CDR1 GTSNPN, CDR2 SVGIG (reference sequence). CDR3 length equals 13 residues. With 4 bases clipped from V and 6 bases from J, the junction kept 5 bases outside the gene matches. The CDR3 spells CAWTGQGGQPQHF. The covered CDR3 bases are TGTGCCTGGACCGGACAGGGTGGTCAGCCC.

In the case of this clone: The sequenced fragment ends 3 residues before the CDR3 boundary, so the rest is inferred from the germline J gene. The chain employs TRBV28 and TRBJ1-6; 10 bases fit TRBD1. Germline lookup yields CDR1 MDHEN and CDR2 SYDVKM. With 3 bases clipped from V and 5 bases from J, the junction kept 1 base outside the gene matches. CDR3 length: 15 residues. CDR3 protein: CASSFGTGDNSPLHF. The DNA read from the CDR3 is TGTGCCAGCAGTTTTGGGACAGGGGATAATTCACCC.

A remark on this clone: Coverage ceases 3 residues before the CDR3 finishes, and the germline J gene fills in the end. J is TRBJ2-3 and V is TRBV7-3; 8 bases map to TRBD1. The germline V gene has CDR1 SGHTA and CDR2 FQGTGA. The CDR3 runs 13 residues. The part of the CDR3 DNA that was read is TGTGCCAGCAGCTTAGAGACAGGGGAGACG. It yields the protein CASSLETGET. Given in full, the CDR3 is CASSLETGETQYF.

On this clone itself: The read ends 3 residues before the CDR3 terminus; that terminus is restored from the germline J gene. The chain carries TRBV7-9 and TRBJ1-2; possibly TRBD1 for D (5 bases). Germline V gene data show CDR1 as SEHNR and CDR2 as FQNEAQ (reference sequence). The CDR3 contains 12 residues. The CDR3 spells CASSPDSYDYTF. CDR3 DNA (partial): TGTGCCAGCAGCCCCGACAGCTACGAC.

Concerning this clone: With the read ending 3 residues before the CDR3 end, the germline J gene is used to fill in that end. V usage is TRBV7-3 and J usage is TRBJ1-1; the match to TRBD1 covers 7 bases. The CDR3 sequence is 14 residues long. CDR1 is SGHTA and CDR2 is FQGTGA in the germline V gene. Unmatched junction bases numbered 1, after V lost 2 bases and J lost 1 base. The part of the CDR3 DNA that was read is TGTGCCAGCAGCTTAGGACAGGAGAACACTGAA. Protein product: CASSLGQENTE. From start to end, the CDR3 is CASSLGQENTEAFF.

In regard to this clone: The read terminates 3 residues before the CDR3 end, so the remaining end is supplied by the germline J gene. This rearrangement joins TRBV7-3 to TRBJ2-5, with TRBD2 as a possible D gene (6 bases). The CDR3 runs to 15 residues. The germline V gene encodes CDR1 SGHTA and CDR2 FQGTGA. Deletions cut 6 bases from V and 5 bases from J, with 19 bases between. CDR3 amino acids: CASSPGGGRGETQYF. CDR3 DNA, as far as it was read: TGTGCCAGCAGTCCCGGTGGGGGACGGGGGGAGACC.

As to this clone: The sequence runs out 3 residues before the end of the CDR3; the remainder is reconstructed from the germline J gene. The chain combines TRBV7-3 with TRBJ2-2, with D hard to call. The CDR3 runs to 15 residues. V was shortened by 2 bases and J by 2 bases, with 9 bases between the two germline ends. Germline V lookup: CDR1 SGHTA, CDR2 FQGTGA. CDR3 loop: CASSLSAVNTGELFF. CDR3 DNA (partial): TGTGCCAGCAGCTTATCTGCAGTTAACACCGGGGAG.

About this clone: The CDR3 extends 3 residues past the end of the read, so its final part is completed from the germline J gene. The chain couples TRBV6-2 or TRBV6-3 to TRBJ1-2, with D unclear. The CDR3 has 14 amino acids. V was cut by 6 bases and J by 3 bases, with 14 bases left in between. Per the germline V gene, CDR1 is MNHEY and CDR2 is SVGEGT. The DNA read from the CDR3 is TGTGCCAGCAGGTGGGCGAATTTTGACTATGGC. Encoded protein: CASRWANFDYG. The complete CDR3 reads CASRWANFDYGYTF.

As regards this clone: The sequence runs out 3 residues before the end of the CDR3; the remainder is reconstructed from the germline J gene. This rearrangement joins TRBV7-9 to TRBJ1-2; D gene uncertain. The CDR3 has 15 residues. In germline, CDR1 is SEHNR, CDR2 FQNEAQ (reference sequence). CDR3 DNA, as far as it was read: TGTGCCAGCAGCTTGGAGGGTCGCGGGTCGGAGGGC. It is translated as CASSLEGRGSEG. From start to end, the CDR3 is CASSLEGRGSEGYTF. The variable domain in full, completed from reference TRBV7-9 and TRBJ1-2, reads DTGVSQNPRHKITKRGQNVTFRCDPISEHNRLYWYRQTLGQGPEFLTYFQNEAQLEKSRLLSDRFSAERPKGSFSTLEIQRTEQGDSAMYLCASSLEGRGSEGYTFGSGTRLTVV.

For this clone: Coverage ceases 3 residues before the CDR3 finishes, and the germline J gene fills in the end. V is TRBV18 and J is TRBJ1-4, with D perhaps matching TRBD1 (6 bases). The V end was cut by 3 bases, the J end by 1 base, with 6 bases between. The length of the CDR3 is 14 residues. CDR1 is KGHSH, CDR2 LQKENI, per germline. CDR3 sequence: CASSPRGTNEKLFF. The part of the CDR3 DNA that was read is TGTGCCAGCTCACCCAGGGGAACTAATGAAAAA. Filled out from reference TRBV18 and TRBJ1-4, the complete variable domain reads NAGVMQNPRHLVRRRGQEARLRCSPMKGHSHVYWYRQLPEEGLKFMVYLQKENIIDESGMPKERFSAEFPKEGPSILRIQQVVRGDSAAYFCASSPRGTNEKLFFGSGTQLSVL.